Presented here are 11 T cell receptor beta chains from one specimen sequenced in a study of regulatory T cells in long-lasting Graves disease. As to time point: newly diagnosed GD, antithyroid drugs for less than 3 months. Construction of the TCR library relied on RNA isolated from PBMCs. Construction of TCR beta libraries relied on iRepertoire HTBI primers and on Arm-PCR targeting CDR3 regions. MiXCR, applied by TCRdb to the multiplex PCR reads, yields one record per CDR3 protein. The sample consists of about 470,000 distinct CDR3 sequences, under 20% of them appearing once. The same data also contributed to another study, on T cells in Graves' hyperthyroidism and ophthalmopathy.

Sample: peripheral blood mononuclear cells (PBMCs), taken at new diagnosis, from a patient treated with antithyroid drugs. The receptors shown here come from a man aged 40-49 years with Graves disease.

This clonotype was counted between two and nine times. The rearrangement uses TRBV7-9 and TRBJ2-3; no clear D gene. Trimming cost V 3 bases and J 0 bases, with 10 bases left between them. CDR1 SEHNR and CDR2 FQNEAQ come from the germline V gene (reference sequence). CDR3 length equals 15 residues. The CDR3 sequence: CASSLNVVSTDTQYF. The CDR3 bases are TGTGCCAGCAGCTTGAACGTCGTGAGCACAGATACGCAGTATTTT.

CDR3 protein: CASSYTDRGVWNEQFF. The CDR3 coding sequence is TGTGCCAGCAGTTACACGGACAGGGGAGTGTGGAATGAGCAGTTCTTC. V gene TRBV6-5 combines with J gene TRBJ2-1; 9 bases line up with TRBD1. The CDR3 runs 16 residues. With V trimmed by 2 bases and J by 7 bases, 9 bases remained unmatched. Germline V gene sequence: CDR1 MNHEY, CDR2 SVGAGI.

This clonotype was seen repeatedly, ten times or more. CDR3 nucleotide sequence: TGTGCCAGCAGTTACGGGCAGGGTGAAAAACTGTTTTTT. Translated: CASSYGQGEKLFF. V usage is TRBV6-5 and J usage is TRBJ1-4, with a weak D call TRBD1 (5 bases). Looked up from germline, CDR1 is MNHEY and CDR2 is SVGAGI. The CDR3 spans 13 residues. The V and J ends lost 2 bases and 7 bases respectively, with 8 bases between them.

This clonotype was recorded many times. The rearrangement joins TRBV27 to TRBJ2-7; 12 bases align to TRBD2. Germline V gives CDR1 MNHEY, CDR2 SMNVEV (reference sequence). The length of the CDR3 is 15 residues. The V segment lost 6 bases and the J segment 5 bases; nucleotides outside the gene matches: 8. CDR3 loop: CASRPGLAGRHEQYF. The CDR3 nucleotides are TGTGCCAGCAGGCCCGGACTAGCGGGGCGCCACGAGCAGTACTTC.

This clonotype appeared many times. V usage is TRBV11-2 and J usage is TRBJ2-7, with no clear D. The germline V gene encodes CDR1 SGHAT and CDR2 FQNNGV. The CDR3 sequence is 14 residues long. Trimming took 1 base from V and 3 from J, leaving 10 bases between them. Written as DNA, the CDR3 is TGTGCCAGCAGCTTAGGGGCCCTAATCTACGAGCAGTACTTC. It is translated as CASSLGALIYEQYF. Full variable domain (remainder filled in from reference TRBV11-2 and TRBJ2-7): EAGVAQSPRYKIIEKRQSVAFWCNPISGHATLYWYQQILGQGPKLLIQFQNNGVVDDSQLPKDRFSAERLKGVDSTLKIQPAKLEDSAVYLCASSLGALIYEQYFGPGTRLTVT.

This clonotype was picked up many times. The chain has TRBV4-1 and TRBJ2-7; the D is unclear. The ends were cut back, 2 bases at V and 3 bases at J, with 11 bases in the middle. The CDR3 has 14 amino acids. The V gene's germline CDR1 is MGHRA and CDR2 YSYEKL. CDR3 sequence (DNA): TGCGCCAGCAGCCAAAGGGTCCTAGTCTACGAGCAGTACTTC. This encodes CASSQRVLVYEQYF.

The rearrangement uses TRBV5-1 and TRBJ2-5; TRBD2 is a possible D gene (7 bases). V shed 5 bases and J shed 5 bases, with 16 bases lying between them. The CDR3 loop spans 14 amino acids. Per germline, CDR1 SGHRS and CDR2 YFSETQ. In DNA, the CDR3 is TGCGCCAGCAGTAAAGGGGGGGACTTGGAGACCCAGTACTTC. Residues: CASSKGGDLETQYF.

The sample holds many counts of this clonotype. The rearrangement uses TRBV20-1 and TRBJ1-4, with D possibly being TRBD1 (6 bases). Germline loops: CDR1 DFQATT, CDR2 SNEGSKA (reference sequence). CDR3 length: 14 residues. V lost 6 bases and J lost 4, with 15 bases in between. In DNA form, the CDR3 reads TGCAGTGCCCATAAAGGGGGGCTTAATGAAAAACTGTTTTTT. Amino acids: CSAHKGGLNEKLFF.

This clonotype came up many times. The chain has TRBV10-3 and TRBJ2-1; TRBD1 matches 7 bases. With V trimmed by 4 bases and J by 6 bases, 6 bases remained unmatched. The CDR3 is made up of 14 amino acids. Per germline, CDR1 ENHRY and CDR2 SYGVKD. The CDR3 protein is CAISGQGSSNEQFF. As DNA, the CDR3 is TGTGCCATCAGTGGACAGGGTTCGTCCAATGAGCAGTTCTTC.

This chain links TRBV12-3 or TRBV12-4 with TRBJ1-1; possible D gene TRBD1, 5 bases. V was cut by 3 bases and J by 5 bases, with 10 bases left in between. The CDR3 covers 13 residues. The CDR3, as DNA: TGTGCCAGCAGTTTGTTTGGGGGGACTGAAGCTTTCTTT. Protein product: CASSLFGGTEAFF.

V gene TRBV15 combines with J gene TRBJ1-1; D gene uncertain. This CDR3 has 14 residues. V was pared by 0 bases and J by 4 bases, with 9 bases between. CDR1 and CDR2 (germline): LNHNV, YYDKDF (reference sequence). CDR3 nucleotides: TGTGCCACCAGCAGAGATAGCGGTGGCACTGAAGCTTTCTTT. It codes for CATSRDSGGTEAFF.